The 22 T cell receptor beta chains below all came from one sample that was sequenced in a study of shared clonotypes between healthy human individuals. TCRdb's copy holds only in-frame clones and misses some; the assay was immunoSEQ multiplex PCR. The sample lists roughly 2.2 million clones, more than 85% seen once, with 0.39% in the top ten. Material for sequencing was naive CD4+ T cells from PBMCs. Noted subset: CD45RA+ positively selected. The source is a man aged 18 to 29 in good health. Some clones in this sample may be carry-over from other donors' samples.

This clone was counted once. The rearrangement joins TRBV7-2 to TRBJ1-3; TRBD1 matches at 7 bases. This CDR3 spans 15 amino acids. The germline gives CDR1 SGHTA, CDR2 FQGNSA. V was clipped by 5 bases and J by 1 base; unmatched bases: 5. CDR3 nucleotides: TGTGCCAGCAGCCGGAACAGGGGATCTGGAAACACCATATATTTT. It translates to CASSRNRGSGNTIYF. The full variable domain, its missing parts supplied by reference TRBV7-2 and TRBJ1-3, is GAGVSQSPSNKVTEKGKDVELRCDPISGHTALYWYRQSLGQGLEFLIYFQGNSAPDKSGLPSDRFSAERTGGSVSTLTIQRTQQEDSAVYLCASSRNRGSGNTIYFGEGSWLTVV.

The V gene is TRBV7-9, the J gene TRBJ2-7; D call uncertain. Germline assignment: CDR1 SEHNR and CDR2 FQNEAQ (reference sequence). The length of the CDR3 is 14 residues. V lost 5 bases to trimming and J lost 1 base, with 12 bases between them. CDR3 sequence: CASSKERVSYEQYF. CDR3 nucleotides: TGTGCCAGCAGCAAAGAGAGAGTTTCCTACGAGCAGTACTTC. Full variable domain (missing parts from reference TRBV7-9 and TRBJ2-7): DTGVSQNPRHKITKRGQNVTFRCDPISEHNRLYWYRQTLGQGPEFLTYFQNEAQLEKSRLLSDRFSAERPKGSFSTLEIQRTEQGDSAMYLCASSKERVSYEQYFGPGTRLTVT.

Of note for this clone: The sample carries other DNA sequences with the same CDR3. The V and J genes are TRBV19 and TRBJ2-7; possible D gene TRBD1, 6 bases. V was cut by 5 bases and J by 0 bases, with 11 bases left in between. CDR1 is LNHDA, CDR2 SQIVND, per germline (reference sequence). The CDR3 is 14 residues long. The CDR3 spells CASSPTGFSYEQYF. The CDR3 coding sequence is TGTGCCAGTAGTCCCACAGGGTTCTCCTACGAGCAGTACTTC.

This clone was seen just once. V gene TRBV2 combines with J gene TRBJ2-3; D not resolved. The V and J ends lost 3 bases and 4 bases respectively, with 5 bases between them. The V gene's germline CDR1 is SNHLY and CDR2 FYNNEI. The CDR3 is made up of 12 amino acids. CDR3: CASSDRSDTQYF. The CDR3 DNA is TGTGCCAGCAGTGATAGGTCAGATACGCAGTATTTT.

The genes are TRBV4-1 and TRBJ1-2; a possible D gene is TRBD1 (6 bases). The CDR3 is 18 residues long. The germline CDR1 and CDR2 sequences are MGHRA and YSYEKL. Trimming took 1 base from V and 6 from J, leaving 24 bases between them. The CDR3 region has the DNA TGCGCCAGCAGCCAAGTTACCTCTGGACAGTCCCAATTTCATGGCTACACCTTC. Protein product: CASSQVTSGQSQFHGYTF.

This clone appeared a single time. The V call is TRBV5-1, the J call TRBJ2-1, with 11 positions matching TRBD1. The CDR3 consists of 14 residues. Germline V gene data show CDR1 as SGHRS and CDR2 as YFSETQ. Trimming at V came to 0 bases and at J to 8 bases, leaving 1 base not matched to a gene. CDR3 sequence: CASSLGTGGDEQFF. DNA for the CDR3: TGCGCCAGCAGCTTGGGGACAGGGGGCGATGAGCAGTTCTTC.

The chain carries TRBV7-9 and TRBJ1-2; D perhaps matches TRBD1 (5 bases). The CDR3 runs to 13 residues. Trimming shortened V by 1 base and J by 6 bases, and 9 bases separated the two germline ends. Looked up from germline, CDR1 is SEHNR and CDR2 is FQNEAQ (reference sequence). DNA for the CDR3: TGTGCCAGCAGCTTAGTAGGGACGGATGGCTACACCTTC. Protein: CASSLVGTDGYTF.

V usage is TRBV14 and J usage is TRBJ2-1; D is ambiguous. This CDR3 contains 16 residues. The ends were cut back, 4 bases at V and 1 base at J, with 14 bases in the middle. Germline CDR1 and CDR2: SGHDN and FVKESK. The CDR3 spells CASSPFLGISYNEQFF. The CDR3 DNA reads as TGTGCCAGCAGCCCCTTCCTAGGGATTTCCTACAATGAGCAGTTCTTC.

The chain uses TRBV9 and TRBJ2-5; no reliable D call. V was clipped by 0 bases and J by 2 bases, with 8 bases between them. Germline CDR1 reads SGDLS; CDR2 reads YYNGEE. CDR3 size: 14 residues. The CDR3, as DNA: TGTGCCAGCAGCGTAGGGCAGATACAAGAGACCCAGTACTTC. Its translation is CASSVGQIQETQYF. Full variable domain (rest looked up from reference TRBV9 and TRBJ2-5): DSGVTQTPKHLITATGQRVTLRCSPRSGDLSVYWYQQSLDQGLQFLIQYYNGEERAKGNILERFSAQQFPDLHSELNLSSLELGDSALYFCASSVGQIQETQYFGPGTRLLVL.

The chain is built from TRBV7-3 and TRBJ2-3; 7 bases fit TRBD1. Germline CDR1 reads SGHTA; CDR2 reads FQGTGA. The CDR3 is made up of 15 amino acids. V gave up 2 bases and J gave up 3 bases; unmatched junction bases: 5. The CDR3 loop is CASSLFGTETDTQYF. The CDR3 DNA follows: TGTGCCAGCAGCTTATTCGGGACAGAAACAGATACGCAGTATTTT. Full variable domain (remainder filled in from reference TRBV7-3 and TRBJ2-3): GAGVSQTPSNKVTEKGKYVELRCDPISGHTALYWYRQSLGQGPEFLIYFQGTGAADDSGLPNDRFFAVRPEGSVSTLKIQRTERGDSAVYLCASSLFGTETDTQYFGPGTRLTVL.

The chain has TRBV9 and TRBJ2-3; D uncertain. Trimming cost V 0 bases and J 4 bases, with 9 bases left between them. The CDR3 contains 14 residues. Germline loops: CDR1 SGDLS, CDR2 YYNGEE. As DNA, the CDR3 is TGTGCCAGCAGCGTAGGGCTCAGTCCAGATACGCAGTATTTT. This gives the protein CASSVGLSPDTQYF.

The chain uses TRBV6-1 and TRBJ2-5; D ambiguous. V was shortened by 6 bases and J by 2 bases, with 10 bases between the two germline ends. This CDR3 spans 13 amino acids. Germline CDR1 reads MNHNS; CDR2 reads SASEGT. The CDR3 DNA reads TGTGCCAGCAGCCTACAATATCAAGAGACCCAGTACTTC. It translates to CASSLQYQETQYF.

This chain links TRBV5-4 with TRBJ1-5, with D maybe TRBD1 (6 bases). Looked up from germline, CDR1 is SGHNT and CDR2 is YYREEE (reference sequence). Trimming removed 0 bases at V and 0 bases at J, with 13 bases between. This CDR3 has 17 amino acids. The CDR3 bases are TGTGCCAGCAGCTTGGGCCCGAGGGGGGGTAGCAATCAGCCCCAGCATTTT. Protein product: CASSLGPRGGSNQPQHF.

The chain uses TRBV5-1 and TRBJ2-1; TRBD1 matches at 7 bases. The J segment lost 6 bases and the V segment lost 0 bases, leaving 6 bases of the junction unmatched. This CDR3 comprises 15 residues. The germline V gene encodes CDR1 SGHRS and CDR2 YFSETQ. CDR3 residues: CASSLGDRVSNEQFF. The CDR3 DNA reads TGCGCCAGCAGCTTGGGTGACAGGGTCTCCAATGAGCAGTTCTTC.

The genes are TRBV7-9 and TRBJ1-1; TRBD1 is a possible D gene (6 bases). The germline CDR1 and CDR2 sequences are SEHNR and FQNEAQ (reference sequence). The CDR3 is made up of 16 amino acids. V was cut by 5 bases and J by 5 bases, with 21 bases left in between. DNA for the CDR3: TGTGCCAGCAGCCCCATTTTAGGGGGGGCCAGGACTGAAGCTTTCTTT. Translating gives CASSPILGGARTEAFF.

The chain employs TRBV7-3 and TRBJ2-1; 9 positions match TRBD2. The ends lost 5 bases at V and 4 bases at J; junction bases unmatched: 6. This CDR3 is 15 amino acids long. Germline V lookup: CDR1 SGHTA, CDR2 FQGTGA. The CDR3 DNA reads as TGTGCCAGCAGCCTTAGCGGGAGCATGTACAATGAGCAGTTCTTC. This encodes CASSLSGSMYNEQFF.

V gene TRBV7-3 combines with J gene TRBJ2-1; possibly TRBD2 for D (6 bases). Germline V CDR1 and CDR2: SGHTA, FQGTGA. V was pared by 2 bases and J by 5 bases, with 10 bases between. The CDR3 is 14 residues long. The CDR3 protein is CASSLVRTNNEQFF. In nucleotides, the CDR3 is TGTGCCAGCAGCTTAGTACGGACTAACAATGAGCAGTTCTTC.

The chain couples TRBV15 to TRBJ2-1; 7 nucleotides align to TRBD1. The V gene's germline CDR1 is LNHNV and CDR2 YYDKDF (reference sequence). V shed 1 base, J shed 8 bases, and the junction held 2 bases outside the gene matches. There are 13 residues in the CDR3. CDR3 amino acids: CATSRAQGDEQFF. CDR3 bases: TGTGCCACCAGCAGAGCCCAGGGGGATGAGCAGTTCTTC.

The J gene is TRBJ1-5, the V gene TRBV11-2, with 8 bases lining up with TRBD1. This CDR3 is built from 19 residues. CDR1 and CDR2 from the germline V gene are SGHAT and FQNNGV. V shed 0 bases and J 2 bases; nucleotides not matched to a gene: 12. CDR3 protein: CASSLDGQGGLSGNQPQHF. Written as DNA, the CDR3 is TGTGCCAGCAGCTTAGACGGACAGGGTGGTTTGTCGGGCAATCAGCCCCAGCATTTT.

The CDR3 bases are TGTGCCAGCCGTTCCTCGGGACAGACATACGAGCAGTACTTC. Its protein product is CASRSSGQTYEQYF. The chain uses TRBV18 and TRBJ2-7; 7 bases line up with TRBD1. The trim removed 8 bases at V and 4 bases at J, leaving 11 bases unmatched. CDR1 and CDR2 (germline): KGHSH, LQKENI. This CDR3 is 14 amino acids long.

Here the CDR3 reads CASSFSPREGNEQFF. In DNA, the CDR3 is TGCGCCAGCAGCTTCAGTCCGCGGGAGGGCAATGAGCAGTTCTTC. The chain recombines TRBV5-1 with TRBJ2-1; 9 nucleotides line up with TRBD2. With V trimmed by 2 bases and J by 6 bases, 6 bases remained unmatched. The CDR3 runs to 15 residues. Germline CDR1 SGHRS, CDR2 YFSETQ.

This rearrangement joins TRBV11-1 to TRBJ2-7; 9 nucleotides align to TRBD1. Per germline, CDR1 SGHAT and CDR2 FQDESV (reference sequence). This CDR3 contains 14 residues. V gave up 5 bases and J gave up 7 bases; unmatched junction bases: 9. In nucleotides, the CDR3 is TGTGCCAGCAGCCACCGGGACAGGGCCTGGGAGCAGTACTTC. It encodes CASSHRDRAWEQYF.